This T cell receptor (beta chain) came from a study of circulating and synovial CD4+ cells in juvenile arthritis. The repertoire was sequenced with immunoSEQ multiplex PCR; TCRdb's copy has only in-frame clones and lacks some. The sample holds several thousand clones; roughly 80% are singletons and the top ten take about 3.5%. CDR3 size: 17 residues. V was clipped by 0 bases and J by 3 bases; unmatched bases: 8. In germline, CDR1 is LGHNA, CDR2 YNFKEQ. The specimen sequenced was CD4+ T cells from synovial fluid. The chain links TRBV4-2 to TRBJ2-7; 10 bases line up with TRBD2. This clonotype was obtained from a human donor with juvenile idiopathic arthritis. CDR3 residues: CASSQEVLAGRNYEQYF. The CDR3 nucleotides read TGTGCCAGCAGCCAAGAGGTACTAGCGGGGAGGAACTACGAGCAGTACTTC.